The rows below give T cell receptor beta chains drawn from one sample of a study of T cell responses to AZD1222 COVID-19 vaccine. Some clones are missing from TCRdb's copy, which holds only in-frame ones; the method was immunoSEQ multiplex PCR. Of 120,000 or so clones detected, 88% appear once; the ten largest clones hold over 1.5%. The source was peripheral blood, collected on day 0 of AZD1222 vaccination. The receptors were gathered from an adult in good health. The CDR3 runs from the conserved cysteine through the conserved F or W. Each record gives: D gene, V gene, clone size, J gene, CDR3 DNA, CDR3 protein. D genes are given only for firm matches. A row's size may be missing; if present it is once, few, many or a size class.

d_gene: TRBD1; v_gene: TRBV7-9; abundance: .; j_gene: TRBJ1-5; CDR3nt: TGTGCCAGCAGCTTAGGGGAGACAGGGAGAGGCAATCAGCCCCAGCATTTT; CDR3aa: CASSLGETGRGNQPQHF
d_gene: TRBD1; v_gene: TRBV5-1; abundance: .; j_gene: TRBJ1-4; CDR3nt: TGCGCCAGCAGCAGGGACAGCACTTCTAATGAAAAACTGTTTTTT; CDR3aa: CASSRDSTSNEKLFF
d_gene: .; v_gene: TRBV13; abundance: .; j_gene: TRBJ1-2; CDR3nt: TGTGCCAGCGCCCAGGGGTCAGGCTATGGCTACACCTTC; CDR3aa: CASAQGSGYGYTF
d_gene: TRBD1; v_gene: TRBV3-1/TRBV3-2; abundance: .; j_gene: TRBJ1-4; CDR3nt: TGTGCCAGCAGCCAACGGGACAGGGGATTTTTCAAGGAAAAACTGTTTTTT; CDR3aa: CASSQRDRGFFKEKLFF
d_gene: .; v_gene: TRBV2; abundance: .; j_gene: TRBJ1-2; CDR3nt: TGTGCCAGCAGTGTGGAGCGTAACTATGGCTACACCTTC; CDR3aa: CASSVERNYGYTF
d_gene: TRBD1; v_gene: TRBV10-2; abundance: few; j_gene: TRBJ1-5; CDR3nt: TGCGCCAGCACTGAGGACAGGGGGGATTATAGCAATCAGCCCCAGCATTTT; CDR3aa: CASTEDRGDYSNQPQHF
d_gene: .; v_gene: TRBV29-1; abundance: .; j_gene: TRBJ1-2; CDR3nt: TGCAGCGTTGGGGAGAGCAGGGGAGGCTACACCTTC; CDR3aa: CSVGESRGGYTF
d_gene: .; v_gene: TRBV12-3/TRBV12-4; abundance: .; j_gene: TRBJ1-1; CDR3nt: TGTGCCAGCAGTCGTTCTGAAGCTTTCTTT; CDR3aa: CASSRSEAFF
d_gene: .; v_gene: TRBV13; abundance: .; j_gene: TRBJ2-2; CDR3nt: TGTGCCAGCAGCCTACGTACGGCGGGGTACACCGGGGAGCTGTTTTTT; CDR3aa: CASSLRTAGYTGELFF
d_gene: .; v_gene: TRBV18; abundance: .; j_gene: TRBJ2-7; CDR3nt: TGTGCCAGCTCACCAGTGCGCGACCGAGAGCAGTACTTC; CDR3aa: CASSPVRDREQYF
d_gene: TRBD1; v_gene: TRBV27; abundance: few; j_gene: TRBJ1-6; CDR3nt: TGTGCCAGCAGTTCCCTGTTTAGACAGGGGCGACCCTTTGTGGATTCACCCCTCCACTTT; CDR3aa: CASSSLFRQGRPFVDSPLHF
d_gene: TRBD1; v_gene: TRBV27; abundance: .; j_gene: TRBJ1-1; CDR3nt: TGTGCCAGCAGTTTATTAGGGGGCTCAAACACTGAAGCTTTCTTT; CDR3aa: CASSLLGGSNTEAFF
d_gene: TRBD2; v_gene: TRBV10-1; abundance: .; j_gene: TRBJ2-7; CDR3nt: TGCGCCAGCAGCCGACTAGCGTCATCCTACGAGCAGTACTTC; CDR3aa: CASSRLASSYEQYF
d_gene: .; v_gene: TRBV18; abundance: .; j_gene: TRBJ1-1; CDR3nt: TGTGCCAGCTCACCAGCGAACACTGAAGCTTTCTTT; CDR3aa: CASSPANTEAFF
d_gene: TRBD2; v_gene: TRBV5-1; abundance: .; j_gene: TRBJ2-1; CDR3nt: TGCGCCAGCAGCCGGGGACTAGCGGAGAGCTCCTACAATGAGCAGTTCTTC; CDR3aa: CASSRGLAESSYNEQFF
d_gene: .; v_gene: TRBV11-2; abundance: .; j_gene: TRBJ1-1; CDR3nt: TGTGCCAGCAGCTTAGGGCGGGGTCGCGGAGCTTTCTTT; CDR3aa: CASSLGRGRGAFF